The clone carrying this T cell receptor (beta chain) has only a few counts. The antigen is unknown. TCR alpha and TCR beta cDNA libraries carrying sample barcodes and UMIs were produced by 5'RACE using constant-segment primers. TCRdb analysed the 5' RACE reads with MiXCR anew, one entry per CDR3 protein. The sample comprises roughly 480,000 distinct CDR3 sequences, about 23% of which are singletons, and under 15% rests with the top ten. This specimen comes from a study of T-cell memory formation after mild COVID-19. Study overall: Across donors, TCR clusters were largely donor specific. Study-wide results and limits: Pre-infection memory already had some responding clones, implying cross-reactive memory joined.

The sequenced sample consisted of PBMCs or a T cell subset sorted from them (not recorded which). This sequence was found in an adult woman who had mild COVID-19 (a few samples of this study predate the infection). Cell type and time point are not known.

The CDR3 sequence is CASSAAGEVPGELFF. The DNA for the CDR3 is TGTGCCAGCAGCGCAGCGGGAGAAGTGCCTGGGGAGCTGTTTTTT. The chain is built from TRBV9 and TRBJ2-2; 8 positions match TRBD2. The V gene end was trimmed by 3 bases and the J gene end by 8 bases; junction bases not matched to a gene: 9. The CDR3 extends over 15 amino acids. The V gene's germline CDR1 is SGDLS and CDR2 YYNGEE.